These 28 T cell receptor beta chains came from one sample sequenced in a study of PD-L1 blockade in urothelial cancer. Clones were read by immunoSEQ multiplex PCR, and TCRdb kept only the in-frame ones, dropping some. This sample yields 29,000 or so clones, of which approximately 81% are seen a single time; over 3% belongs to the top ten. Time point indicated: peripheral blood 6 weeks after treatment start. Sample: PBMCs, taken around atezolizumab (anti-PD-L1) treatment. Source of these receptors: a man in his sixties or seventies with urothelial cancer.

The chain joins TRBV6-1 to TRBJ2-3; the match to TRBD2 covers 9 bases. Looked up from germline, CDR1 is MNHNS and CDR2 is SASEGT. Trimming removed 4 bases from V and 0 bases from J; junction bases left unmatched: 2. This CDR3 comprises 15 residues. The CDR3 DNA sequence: TGTGCCAGCAGTGTTCTAGCGGGAAGCACAGATACGCAGTATTTT. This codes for CASSVLAGSTDTQYF.

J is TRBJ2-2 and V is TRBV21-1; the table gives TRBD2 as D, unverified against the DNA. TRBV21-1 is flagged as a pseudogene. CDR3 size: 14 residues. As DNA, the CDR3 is TGTGCCAGCAGCAATCGGGAAAACACCGGGGAGCTGTTTTTT. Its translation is CASSNRENTGELFF.

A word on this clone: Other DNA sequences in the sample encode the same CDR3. CDR3 nucleotides: TGTGCCAGCAGCGTAGGCGGGACTAGCGGCACAGATACGCAGTATTTT. It translates to CASSVGGTSGTDTQYF. This chain joins TRBV9 and TRBJ2-3, with TRBD2 identical over 10 bases. Germline V gene lookup returns CDR1 SGDLS and CDR2 YYNGEE. V lost 0 bases, J lost 1 base, and 2 bases stayed unmatched. The CDR3 runs 16 residues.

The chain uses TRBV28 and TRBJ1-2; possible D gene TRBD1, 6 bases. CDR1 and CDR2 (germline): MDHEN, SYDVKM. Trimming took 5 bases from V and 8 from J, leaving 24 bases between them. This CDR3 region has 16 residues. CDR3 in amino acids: CASSPSGGRPGAGYTF. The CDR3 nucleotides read TGTGCCAGCAGTCCGAGCGGGGGCAGGCCGGGGGCCGGCTACACCTTC.

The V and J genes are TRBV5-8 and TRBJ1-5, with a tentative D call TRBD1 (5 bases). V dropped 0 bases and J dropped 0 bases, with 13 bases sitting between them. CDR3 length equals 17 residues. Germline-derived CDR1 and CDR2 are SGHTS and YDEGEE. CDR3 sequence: CASSLEFPGSSNQPQHF. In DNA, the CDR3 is TGTGCCAGCAGCTTGGAGTTCCCAGGGTCTAGCAATCAGCCCCAGCATTTT.

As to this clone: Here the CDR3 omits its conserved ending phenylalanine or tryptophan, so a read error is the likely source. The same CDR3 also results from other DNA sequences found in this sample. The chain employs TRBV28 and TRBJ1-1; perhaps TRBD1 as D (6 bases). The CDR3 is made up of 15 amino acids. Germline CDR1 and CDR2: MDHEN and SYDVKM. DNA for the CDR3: TGTGCCAGCAGTTCCGCAGGGGTGAGGAACACTGAGGCTTTCCTT. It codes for CASSSAGVRNTEAFL.

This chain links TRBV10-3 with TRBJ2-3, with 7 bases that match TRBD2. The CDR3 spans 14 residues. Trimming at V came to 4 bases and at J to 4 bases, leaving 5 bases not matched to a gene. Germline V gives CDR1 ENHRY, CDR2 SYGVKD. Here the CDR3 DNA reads TGTGCCATCAGTGGCGGGAGTGTGGCAGATACGCAGTATTTT. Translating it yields CAISGGSVADTQYF.

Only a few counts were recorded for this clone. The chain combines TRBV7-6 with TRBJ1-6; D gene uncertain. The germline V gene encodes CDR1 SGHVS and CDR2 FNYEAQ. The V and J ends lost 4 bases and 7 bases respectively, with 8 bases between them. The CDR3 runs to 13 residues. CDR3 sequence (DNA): TGTGCCAGCAGCTCTATCCTCAATTCACCCCTCCACTTT. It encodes CASSSILNSPLHF.

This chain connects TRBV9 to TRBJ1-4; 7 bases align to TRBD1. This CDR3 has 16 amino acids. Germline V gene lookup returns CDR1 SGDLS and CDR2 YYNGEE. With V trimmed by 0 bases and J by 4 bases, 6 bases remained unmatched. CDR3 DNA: TGTGCCAGCAGCGTAGGGGACAGTGCCCTTAATGAAAAACTGTTTTTT. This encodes CASSVGDSALNEKLFF.

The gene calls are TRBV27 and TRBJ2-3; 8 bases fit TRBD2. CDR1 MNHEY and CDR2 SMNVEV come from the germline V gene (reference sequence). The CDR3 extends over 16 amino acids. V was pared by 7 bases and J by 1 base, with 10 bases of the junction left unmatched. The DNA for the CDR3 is TGTGCCAGCACTCGGGGCCGAGCGGGGGGCACAGATACGCAGTATTTT. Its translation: CASTRGRAGGTDTQYF.

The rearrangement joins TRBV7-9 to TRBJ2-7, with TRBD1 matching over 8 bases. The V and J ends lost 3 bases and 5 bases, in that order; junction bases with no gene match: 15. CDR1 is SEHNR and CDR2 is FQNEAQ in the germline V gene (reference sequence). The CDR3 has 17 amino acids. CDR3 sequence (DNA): TGTGCCAGCAGCTTTTATAAAACTGACAGGGGACGGAACGAGCAGTACTTC. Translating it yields CASSFYKTDRGRNEQYF.

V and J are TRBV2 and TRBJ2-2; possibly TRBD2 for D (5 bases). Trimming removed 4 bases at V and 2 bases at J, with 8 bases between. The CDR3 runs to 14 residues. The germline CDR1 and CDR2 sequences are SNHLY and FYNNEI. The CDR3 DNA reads TGTGCCAGCAGTGGGACTTATAACACCGGGGAGCTGTTTTTT. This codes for CASSGTYNTGELFF.

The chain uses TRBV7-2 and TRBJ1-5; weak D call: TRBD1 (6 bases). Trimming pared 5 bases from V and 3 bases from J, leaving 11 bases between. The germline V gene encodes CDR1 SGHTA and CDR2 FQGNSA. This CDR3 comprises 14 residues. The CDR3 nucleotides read TGTGCCAGCAGCCCTTCAGGGGACAATCAGCCCCAGCATTTT. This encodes CASSPSGDNQPQHF.

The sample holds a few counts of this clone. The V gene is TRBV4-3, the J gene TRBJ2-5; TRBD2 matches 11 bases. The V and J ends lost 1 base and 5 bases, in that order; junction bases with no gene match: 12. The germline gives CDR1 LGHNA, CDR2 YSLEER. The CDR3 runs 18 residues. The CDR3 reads CASSQGFERPSGGETQYF. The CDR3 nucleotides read TGCGCCAGCAGCCAAGGTTTCGAGCGGCCTAGCGGGGGGGAGACCCAGTACTTC.

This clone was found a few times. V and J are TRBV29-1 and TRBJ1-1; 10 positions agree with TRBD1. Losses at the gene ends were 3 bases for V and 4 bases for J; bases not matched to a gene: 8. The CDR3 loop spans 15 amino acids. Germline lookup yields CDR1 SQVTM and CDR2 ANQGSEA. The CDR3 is CSVEGTGESITEAFF. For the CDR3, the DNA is TGCAGCGTTGAGGGGACAGGGGAGTCAATCACTGAAGCTTTCTTT.

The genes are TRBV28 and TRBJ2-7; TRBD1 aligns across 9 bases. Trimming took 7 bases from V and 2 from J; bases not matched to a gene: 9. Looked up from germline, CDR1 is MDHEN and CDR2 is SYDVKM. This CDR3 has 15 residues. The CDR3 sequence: CASTRGQGAPYEQYF. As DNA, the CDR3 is TGTGCCAGCACCCGGGGACAGGGTGCCCCCTACGAGCAGTACTTC.

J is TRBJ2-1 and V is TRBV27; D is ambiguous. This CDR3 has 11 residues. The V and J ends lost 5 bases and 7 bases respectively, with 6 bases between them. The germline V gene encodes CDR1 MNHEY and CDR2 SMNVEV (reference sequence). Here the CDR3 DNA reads TGTGCCAGCAGTCTCTATAATGAGCAGTTCTTC. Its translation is CASSLYNEQFF.

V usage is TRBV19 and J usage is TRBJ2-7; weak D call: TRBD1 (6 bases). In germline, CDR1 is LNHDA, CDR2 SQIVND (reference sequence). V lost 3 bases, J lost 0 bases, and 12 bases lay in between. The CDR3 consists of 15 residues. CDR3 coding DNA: TGTGCCAGTAGTATCCAGCAGGGGTTCTCCTACGAGCAGTACTTC. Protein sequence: CASSIQQGFSYEQYF.

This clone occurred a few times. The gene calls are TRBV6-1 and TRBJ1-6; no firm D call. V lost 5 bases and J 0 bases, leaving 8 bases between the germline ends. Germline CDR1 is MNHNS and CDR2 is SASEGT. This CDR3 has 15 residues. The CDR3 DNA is TGTGCCAGCAGTATGGGGAGCTCCTATAATTCACCCCTCCACTTT. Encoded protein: CASSMGSSYNSPLHF.

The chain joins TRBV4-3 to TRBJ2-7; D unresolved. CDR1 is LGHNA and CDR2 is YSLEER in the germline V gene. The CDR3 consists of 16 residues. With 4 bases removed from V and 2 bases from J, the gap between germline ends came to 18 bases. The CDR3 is CASSPNPTAGTYEQYF. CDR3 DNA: TGCGCCAGCAGCCCAAACCCTACGGCAGGAACCTACGAGCAGTACTTC.

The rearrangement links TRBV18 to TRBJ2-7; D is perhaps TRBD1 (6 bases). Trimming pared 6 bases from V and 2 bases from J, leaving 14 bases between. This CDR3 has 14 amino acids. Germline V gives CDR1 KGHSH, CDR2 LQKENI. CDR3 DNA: TGTGCCAGCTCGCCTGCTGACAGGACCTACGAGCAGTACTTC. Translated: CASSPADRTYEQYF.

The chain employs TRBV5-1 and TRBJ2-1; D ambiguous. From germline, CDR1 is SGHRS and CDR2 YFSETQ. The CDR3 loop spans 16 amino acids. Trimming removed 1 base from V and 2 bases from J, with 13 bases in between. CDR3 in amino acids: CASSLSPTATYNEQFF. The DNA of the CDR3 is TGCGCCAGCAGCTTGTCTCCGACTGCCACCTACAATGAGCAGTTCTTC.

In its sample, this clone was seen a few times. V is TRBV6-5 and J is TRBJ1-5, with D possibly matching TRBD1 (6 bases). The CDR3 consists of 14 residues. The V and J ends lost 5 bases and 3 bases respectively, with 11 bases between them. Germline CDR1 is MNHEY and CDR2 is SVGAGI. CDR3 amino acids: CASSAQGTNQPQHF. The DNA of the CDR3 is TGTGCCAGCAGTGCCCAGGGGACCAATCAGCCCCAGCATTTT.

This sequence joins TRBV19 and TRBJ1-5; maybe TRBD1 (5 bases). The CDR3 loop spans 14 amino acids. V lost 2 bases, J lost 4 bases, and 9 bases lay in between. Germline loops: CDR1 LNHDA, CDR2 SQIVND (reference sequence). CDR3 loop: CASSIRGGNQPQHF. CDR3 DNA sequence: TGTGCCAGTAGTATAAGGGGTGGAAATCAGCCCCAGCATTTT.

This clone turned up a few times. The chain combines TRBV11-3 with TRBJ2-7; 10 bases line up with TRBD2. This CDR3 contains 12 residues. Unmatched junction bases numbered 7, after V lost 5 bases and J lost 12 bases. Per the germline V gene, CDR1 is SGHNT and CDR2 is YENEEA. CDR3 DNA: TGTGCCAGCAGCGCCACTAGCGGGGAAGCGTACTTC. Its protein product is CASSATSGEAYF.

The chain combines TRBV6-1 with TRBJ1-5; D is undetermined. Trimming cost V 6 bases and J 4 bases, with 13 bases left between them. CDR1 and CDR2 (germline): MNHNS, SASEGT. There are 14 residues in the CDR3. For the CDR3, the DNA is TGTGCCAGCAGGCTTTACAGCCTAAATCAGCCCCAGCATTTT. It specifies CASRLYSLNQPQHF.

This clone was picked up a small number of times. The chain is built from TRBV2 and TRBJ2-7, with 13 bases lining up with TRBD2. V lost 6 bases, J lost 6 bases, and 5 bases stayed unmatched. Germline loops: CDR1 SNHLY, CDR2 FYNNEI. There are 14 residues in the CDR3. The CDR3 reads CASRTGTSGIEQYF. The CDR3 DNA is TGTGCCAGCAGAACGGGGACTAGCGGGATCGAGCAGTACTTC.

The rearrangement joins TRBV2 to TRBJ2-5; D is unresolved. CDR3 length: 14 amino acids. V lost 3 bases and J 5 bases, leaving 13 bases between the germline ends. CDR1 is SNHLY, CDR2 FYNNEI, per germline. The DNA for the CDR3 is TGTGCCAGCAGTGACGGAGTCGCACCCGAGACCCAGTACTTC. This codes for CASSDGVAPETQYF.